This TCR beta chain was identified in a study of shared clonotypes between healthy human individuals. Per germline, CDR1 KGHSH and CDR2 LQKENI. The V gene end was trimmed by 6 bases and the J gene end by 4 bases; junction bases not matched to a gene: 7. The length of the CDR3 is 14 residues. Concerning this clone itself: The same CDR3 is also encoded by other DNA sequences in this sample.

In the authors' methods: Filtering of immunoSEQ junctional sequences could not match full-length read filtering. Method: immunoSEQ multiplex PCR; TCRdb's copy keeps in-frame clones and lacks some. Clonal size and the V and J genes are those of that table, whereas D and trimming came from the DNA. The table records hundreds of thousands of clones, around 97% of them present only once. Donors, without exception, were Caucasian adults residing in Nashville, Tennessee. The chain recombines TRBV18 with TRBJ2-7; 9 bases are a match to TRBD1. Sequencing used naive CD4+ T cells sorted from blood. Subset in this sample: CD45RA+ positively selected. The source of this sequence is a woman aged 25-40 years in good health. CDR3 bases: TGTGCCAGCTCCCCGGGACAGGGTTTATACGAGCAGTACTTC. Translated: CASSPGQGLYEQYF.